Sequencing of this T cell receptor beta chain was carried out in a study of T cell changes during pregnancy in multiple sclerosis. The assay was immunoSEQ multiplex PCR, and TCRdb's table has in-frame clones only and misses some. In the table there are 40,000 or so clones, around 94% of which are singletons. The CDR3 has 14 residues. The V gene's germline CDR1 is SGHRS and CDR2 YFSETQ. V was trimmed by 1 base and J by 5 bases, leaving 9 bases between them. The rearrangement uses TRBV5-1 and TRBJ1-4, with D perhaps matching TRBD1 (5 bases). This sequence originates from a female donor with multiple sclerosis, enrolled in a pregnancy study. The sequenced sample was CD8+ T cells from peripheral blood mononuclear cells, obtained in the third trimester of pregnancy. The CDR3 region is CASSLWQGNEKLFF. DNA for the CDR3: TGCGCCAGCAGCTTGTGGCAGGGCAATGAAAAACTGTTTTTT.